This T cell receptor (beta chain) is from a study of vaccination effects on CD4 cells after COVID-19. On the study more broadly: A few million PBMC per well were cultured with approximately 9 IU/ml IL-2 and approximately 9.1 ug/ml peptides.

Researchers isolated CD4+ T cells once approximately ten days of culture had elapsed. Participants were vaccinated with two doses of either the BNT162b2 or mRNA-1273 vaccine. Study results and caveats: Cross-reactivity with common cold coronaviruses was shown by only 1 of 255 vaccine-induced clones in healthy vaccinees.

Generated by immunoSEQ multiplex PCR, the TCRdb table keeps only in-frame clones and is missing some. This sample yields approximately 74,000 clones, of which nearly 75% are seen a single time; roughly 2.3% belongs to the top ten. Trimming left V 4 bases short and J 6 bases short, with 13 bases between. CDR3 size: 14 residues. Germline CDR1 MNHNY, CDR2 SVGAGI (reference sequence). This clone was counted between two and nine times. Antigen specificity is unknown. This receptor was taken from a human donor who received a COVID-19 vaccine. The rearrangement links TRBV6-6 to TRBJ2-1; TRBD2 might be the D (7 bases). The sample here was CD4+ T cells from PBMCs cultured without peptide, taken after COVID-19 vaccination. The CDR3 DNA sequence: TGTGCCAGCAGTTCGGAGGGGGGGGTCAATGAGCAGTTCTTC. Amino acids: CASSSEGGVNEQFF.